This paragraph covers one T cell receptor (beta chain) sequence. Authors' analysis steps: Counts of nucleated cells, estimated from reference gene primer amplification, were obtained. Generated by immunoSEQ multiplex PCR, the TCRdb table keeps only in-frame clones and is missing some. V, J and clone size were drawn from that table, and D and trimming were deduced from the DNA. The sample has approximately 77,000 clones; 60% to 80% are singletons. The data were taken from a study of blood T cell repertoires in COVID-19. Study information: Some COVID-19 samples were acute and others convalescent; all came from the United States, Italy and Spain. Nucleic acid was either cDNA or gDNA, and it came from T cells, B-cell-depleted T cells, or PBMCs.

Trimming took 3 bases from V and 4 from J; bases not matched to a gene: 6. This CDR3 contains 15 residues. Germline V lookup: CDR1 SGHRS, CDR2 YFSETQ. The specimen sequenced was peripheral blood. This receptor was obtained from an older man with active or convalescent COVID-19. This rearrangement joins TRBV5-1 to TRBJ2-3, with 9 bases matching TRBD1. This CDR3 reads CASSSGQGRADTQYF. CDR3 coding DNA: TGCGCCAGCAGCTCGGGACAGGGACGAGCAGATACGCAGTATTTT.